What follows are 12 T cell receptor beta chains derived from one specimen sequenced in a study of cytomegalovirus exposure and HLA in healthy donors. Primers included in the PCR were 60 Vbeta and 13 Jbeta primers. Only in-frame clones appear in the TCRdb table, and some are missing; sequencing was by immunoSEQ multiplex PCR. The sample has 110,000 to 150,000 clones, about 82% seen once. Sequencing was done on a sample of PBMCs. All receptors derive from a woman aged 40 to 50 in good health and CMV-seropositive.

The rearrangement joins TRBV10-3 to TRBJ2-5, with 12 bases fitting TRBD2. Germline V gives CDR1 ENHRY, CDR2 SYGVKD. Trimming at V came to 6 bases and at J to 5 bases, leaving 1 base not matched to a gene. CDR3 size: 13 residues. The chain's CDR3 is CAIRGTSGETQYF. The CDR3 bases are TGTGCCATCAGGGGGACTAGCGGGGAGACCCAGTACTTC.

This rearrangement joins TRBV28 to TRBJ1-2, with TRBD1 matching 9 bases. Trimming cost V 6 bases and J 4 bases; bases outside gene matches: 9. In germline, CDR1 is MDHEN, CDR2 SYDVKM. CDR3 size: 15 residues. CDR3 amino acids: CASRDGQGTFYGYTF. Written as DNA, the CDR3 is TGTGCCAGCAGGGACGGACAGGGGACCTTCTATGGCTACACCTTC.

The rearrangement joins TRBV7-2 to TRBJ2-1; 11 positions match TRBD1. The CDR3 runs to 18 residues. The V segment lost 3 bases and the J segment 3 bases; nucleotides outside the gene matches: 10. Germline V gene lookup returns CDR1 SGHTA and CDR2 FQGNSA. The DNA for the CDR3 is TGTGCCAGCAGCTTGCAATCGACCGGGACAGGGGGCTACAATGAGCAGTTCTTC. It codes for CASSLQSTGTGGYNEQFF. The full variable domain, rest sourced from reference TRBV7-2 and TRBJ2-1, is GAGVSQSPSNKVTEKGKDVELRCDPISGHTALYWYRQSLGQGLEFLIYFQGNSAPDKSGLPSDRFSAERTGGSVSTLTIQRTQQEDSAVYLCASSLQSTGTGGYNEQFFGPGTRLTVL.

This clone was counted many times. V usage is TRBV5-6 and J usage is TRBJ2-5, with D maybe TRBD2 (6 bases). The V gene lost 4 bases and the J gene lost 2 bases, with 15 bases spanning the gap. Germline CDR1 and CDR2: SGHDT and YYEEEE. The CDR3 length is 15 residues. CDR3 region: CASSPDTGGQETQYF. In DNA, the CDR3 is TGTGCCAGCAGCCCAGATACCGGGGGACAAGAGACCCAGTACTTC.

The chain is built from TRBV27 and TRBJ2-5; TRBD2 agrees at 10 bases. This CDR3 is built from 15 residues. Looked up from germline, CDR1 is MNHEY and CDR2 is SMNVEV (reference sequence). After removal of 5 bases from V and 2 bases from J, the junction contained 5 bases not matched to a gene. CDR3 protein: CASSPLTSGQETQYF. In DNA form, the CDR3 reads TGTGCCAGCAGTCCCCTGACTAGCGGGCAAGAGACCCAGTACTTC.

The chain has TRBV11-3 and TRBJ2-5, with TRBD2 matching 12 bases. This CDR3 contains 15 residues. The V segment lost 5 bases and the J segment 4 bases; nucleotides outside the gene matches: 5. The germline V gene encodes CDR1 SGHNT and CDR2 YENEEA. Here the CDR3 DNA reads TGTGCCAGCAGCCCGGGACTAGCGGGCCGAGAGACCCAGTACTTC. Translating gives CASSPGLAGRETQYF.

The chain is built from TRBV29-1 and TRBJ2-1; a weak D match, TRBD1 (6 bases). Looked up from germline, CDR1 is SQVTM and CDR2 is ANQGSEA. V lost 6 bases to trimming and J lost 0 bases, with 15 bases between them. CDR3 length: 15 residues. CDR3 loop: CSVETGLSSYNEQFF. Here the CDR3 DNA reads TGCAGCGTCGAGACAGGCCTGAGCTCCTACAATGAGCAGTTCTTC.

The V call is TRBV18, the J call TRBJ2-7; 7 nucleotides agree with TRBD1. Trimming at V came to 5 bases and at J to 2 bases, leaving 3 bases not matched to a gene. The CDR3 has 13 amino acids. CDR1 and CDR2 from the germline V gene are KGHSH and LQKENI. CDR3 nucleotide sequence: TGTGCCAGCTCATCCGACAGGGCCTACGAGCAGTACTTC. Translation: CASSSDRAYEQYF.

The V call is TRBV5-1, the J call TRBJ1-3; D gene unclear. CDR1 and CDR2 (germline): SGHRS, YFSETQ. The V gene lost 2 bases and the J gene lost 0 bases, with 6 bases spanning the gap. The length of the CDR3 is 14 residues. The CDR3 coding sequence is TGCGCCAGCAGCTTTGGGAGCTCTGGAAACACCATATATTTT. It specifies CASSFGSSGNTIYF.

The V and J genes are TRBV2 and TRBJ1-6; the D is unclear. V lost 7 bases and J lost 7, with 11 bases in between. CDR3 length: 13 residues. Germline lookup yields CDR1 SNHLY and CDR2 FYNNEI. Here the CDR3 reads CASKYGGNSPLHF. The CDR3 DNA reads as TGTGCCAGCAAATACGGCGGGAATTCACCCCTCCACTTT. Full variable domain (remainder filled in from reference TRBV2 and TRBJ1-6): EPEVTQTPSHQVTQMGQEVILRCVPISNHLYFYWYRQILGQKVEFLVSFYNNEISEKSEIFDDQFSVERPDGSNFTLKIRSTKLEDSAMYFCASKYGGNSPLHFGNGTRLTVT.

V usage is TRBV6-1 and J usage is TRBJ1-1; perhaps TRBD1 as D (5 bases). This CDR3 is 14 amino acids long. Germline CDR1 and CDR2: MNHNS and SASEGT. The V gene lost 5 bases and the J gene lost 7 bases, with 17 bases spanning the gap. This CDR3 is CASSYQGEAGEAFF. CDR3 DNA: TGTGCCAGCAGTTATCAGGGTGAAGCTGGTGAAGCTTTCTTT.

The chain joins TRBV2 to TRBJ2-2, with TRBD1 as a possible D gene (6 bases). The V end was cut by 4 bases, the J end by 3 bases, with 12 bases between. This CDR3 contains 15 residues. CDR1 and CDR2 (germline): SNHLY, FYNNEI. Here the CDR3 reads CASSADHRDTGELFF. CDR3 in DNA: TGTGCCAGCAGTGCGGACCACAGGGACACCGGGGAGCTGTTTTTT.